The rows below give T cell receptor beta chains drawn from one sample of a study of OX40 agonist ivuxolimab in advanced cancers. Clones were read by immunoSEQ multiplex PCR, and TCRdb kept only the in-frame ones, dropping some. This repertoire shows 60,000 to 80,000 clones, roughly nine tenths found once; its top ten account for more than 0.4%. This specimen was CD4+ or CD8+ T cells sorted from blood, taken in a trial of the OX40 agonist ivuxolimab. The receptors here all came from an adult with an advanced solid tumor such as melanoma, head and neck, liver or kidney cancer. Both conserved end residues are part of each CDR3. Each record gives: D gene, J gene, V gene, clone size, CDR3 DNA, CDR3 protein. The D gene is left open where the match is weak. Rows may omit the clone size; those that give it use once, few, many or a size class.

TRBD1	TRBJ1-1	TRBV25-1	.	TGTGCCAGCAGGGGGACAGAGAACACTGAAGCTTTCTTT	CASRGTENTEAFF
.	TRBJ1-2	TRBV7-9	.	TGTGCCAGCAGCTTCATGGGACAAAACTATGGCTACACCTTC	CASSFMGQNYGYTF
TRBD2	TRBJ2-5	TRBV2	.	TGTGCCAGCAGTAGGACTAGTCCTGCCGAGACCCAGTACTTC	CASSRTSPAETQYF
.	TRBJ2-6	TRBV5-1	.	TGCGCCAGCAGCTTGAGGGCGACTGGGGCCAACGTCCTGACTTTC	CASSLRATGANVLTF
TRBD1	TRBJ1-3	TRBV29-1	.	TGCAGCGAAGAGGACAGGGGGAGGAGAGGAAACACCATATATTTT	CSEEDRGRRGNTIYF
.	TRBJ2-3	TRBV7-6	.	TGTGCCAGCAGCTTAGGATCCCGGGGGACCTCTAGCACAGATACGCAGTATTTT	CASSLGSRGTSSTDTQYF
.	TRBJ2-1	TRBV6-5	.	TGTGCCAGCACCCTCTACGGGGGACACAATGAGCAGTTCTTC	CASTLYGGHNEQFF
.	TRBJ1-2	TRBV11-3	.	TGTGCCAGCAGCTTAGATCAAGAGGGAAACTATGGCTACACCTTC	CASSLDQEGNYGYTF
TRBD2	TRBJ2-2	TRBV28	.	TGTGCCAGCAGTCCCCAGTGGGGGACTAGCGGTAACACCGGGGAGCTGTTTTTT	CASSPQWGTSGNTGELFF
TRBD1	TRBJ1-3	TRBV9	.	TGTGCCAGCAGCGTAACAGGGGGTAGGGGAAACACCATATATTTT	CASSVTGGRGNTIYF
.	TRBJ1-3	TRBV11-2	once	TGTGCCAGCAGTCCCATCGTTGGAAACACCATATATTTT	CASSPIVGNTIYF
.	TRBJ2-1	TRBV14	.	TGTGCCAGCAGCCCGGGGACCAAGCAGTTCTTC	CASSPGTKQFF
.	TRBJ2-7	TRBV5-5	.	TGTGCCAGCAGCCCTACAACGGACGTCTACGAGCAGTACTTC	CASSPTTDVYEQYF
TRBD2	TRBJ2-7	TRBV5-1	.	TGCGCCAGCAGCTTAACTAGCGGGGCCTACGAGCAGTACTTC	CASSLTSGAYEQYF
.	TRBJ2-2	TRBV29-1	.	TGCAGCGTTGATAAGGGGAACACCGGGGAGCTGTTTTTT	CSVDKGNTGELFF
.	TRBJ1-1	TRBV28	.	TGTGCCAGCAGCCCGAACAGGAACACTGAAGCTTTCTTT	CASSPNRNTEAFF
.	TRBJ2-3	TRBV7-6	.	TGTGCCAGCAGCCCCCCGGGACCGAGGGAAGATACGCAGTATTTT	CASSPPGPREDTQYF
.	TRBJ2-7	TRBV7-8	.	TGTGCCAGCACCCCGCAGAGCTCCTACGAGCAGTACTTC	CASTPQSSYEQYF
TRBD2	TRBJ2-1	TRBV5-1	.	TGCGCCAGCAGCTTGGTTGCGGGAGATGTGCATGAGCAGTTCTTC	CASSLVAGDVHEQFF
.	TRBJ2-5	TRBV28	once	TGTGCCAGCAGTGTCAACAGGGCGCAGTACTTC	CASSVNRAQYF
TRBD1	TRBJ2-7	TRBV28	.	TGTGCCAGCAGTCCTCAGCCGGGACAGGGCTACGAGCAGTACTTC	CASSPQPGQGYEQYF
TRBD1	TRBJ2-5	TRBV19	.	TGTGCCAGTAGTGCCTCCGGACAGGGGGCTGGGGAGACCCAGTACTTC	CASSASGQGAGETQYF
.	TRBJ2-7	TRBV18	.	TGTGCCAGCTCACCCTCCGGGAGCGAAACCTACGAGCAGTACTTC	CASSPSGSETYEQYF
.	TRBJ2-7	TRBV6-6	.	TGTGCCAGCAGTTATACGAAGGGCTCCGGCGAGCAGTACTTC	CASSYTKGSGEQYF
TRBD2	TRBJ2-7	TRBV7-9	.	TGTGCCAGCAGCTCGCTAGCGGGAGGGCCTCACGAGCAGTACTTC	CASSSLAGGPHEQYF
.	TRBJ1-5	TRBV6-5	.	TGTGCCAGCAGTTACTTGAGGAATTATAGCAATCAGCCCCAGCATTTT	CASSYLRNYSNQPQHF
TRBD1	TRBJ1-1	TRBV11-2	.	TGTGCCAGCAGCTTCTCTTATGACAGGGATGACACTGAAGCTTTCTTT	CASSFSYDRDDTEAFF